Shown below are 11 T cell receptor beta chains from a single sample sequenced in a study of blood T cell repertoires in COVID-19. Some clones are missing from TCRdb's copy, which holds only in-frame ones; the method was immunoSEQ multiplex PCR. This table holds 250,000 or so clones, roughly 90% found once. Sequencing was performed on peripheral blood. The receptors shown here come from a man aged 55 to 70 with acute or convalescent COVID-19.

Comments on this clone: One end of the junction varies from germline; a read error may be responsible. V gene TRBV14 combines with J gene TRBJ2-3, with D possibly matching TRBD1 (6 bases). The V gene's germline CDR1 is SGHDN and CDR2 FVKESK. The CDR3 is 16 amino acids. CDR3 nucleotide sequence: TGTACCAGCAGCCGCCCATCACAGGGTTGGGCAGATACGCAGTATTTT. Translated: CTSSRPSQGWADTQYF. Full variable domain (remainder filled in from reference TRBV14 and TRBJ2-3): EAGVTQFPSHSVIEKGQTVTLRCDPISGHDNLYWYRRVMGKEIKFLLHFVKESKQDESGMPNNRFLAERTGGTYSTLKVQPAELEDSGVYFCTSSRPSQGWADTQYFGPGTRLTVL.

The chain uses TRBV18 and TRBJ1-1; D gene uncertain. The CDR3 length is 14 residues. Trimming took off 6 bases at V and 1 base at J, with 12 bases between the two ends. Germline V gene data show CDR1 as KGHSH and CDR2 as LQKENI. CDR3 protein: CASSTGEGNTEAFF. For the CDR3, the DNA is TGTGCCAGCTCTACCGGAGAGGGGAACACTGAAGCTTTCTTT.

The chain combines TRBV6-2 or TRBV6-3 with TRBJ1-4; 9 nucleotides agree with TRBD1. Looked up from germline, CDR1 is MNHEY and CDR2 is SVGEGT. Trimming cost V 6 bases and J 1 base; bases outside gene matches: 6. The CDR3 length is 16 residues. CDR3 sequence reads: CASSRNRGLTNEKLFF. The CDR3 DNA reads TGTGCCAGCAGCAGGAACAGGGGGCTAACTAATGAAAAACTGTTTTTT.

The V and J genes are TRBV4-2 and TRBJ2-7; no definite D call. Per the germline V gene, CDR1 is LGHNA and CDR2 is YNFKEQ. The V gene lost 2 bases and the J gene lost 0 bases, with 11 bases spanning the gap. The CDR3 is 15 amino acids. DNA for the CDR3: TGTGCCAGCAGCCAACGACACCTGAGCTCCTACGAGCAGTACTTC. It encodes CASSQRHLSSYEQYF.

This rearrangement joins TRBV28 to TRBJ2-7; D call uncertain. The CDR3 totals 16 residues. V was pared by 10 bases and J by 7 bases, with 29 bases between. Germline V CDR1 and CDR2: MDHEN, SYDVKM. CDR3 sequence (DNA): TGTGCCACCAATTTAGGTGGCAGGCGATTGTTACGGGAGCAGTACTTC. This gives the protein CATNLGGRRLLREQYF.

This chain connects TRBV11-2 to TRBJ2-5; unclear D gene. Deletions cut 1 base from V and 1 base from J, with 7 bases between. Germline CDR1 reads SGHAT; CDR2 reads FQNNGV. This CDR3 spans 14 amino acids. CDR3 residues: CASSLGHSQETQYF. The CDR3 DNA reads as TGTGCCAGCAGCTTAGGACACAGCCAAGAGACCCAGTACTTC.

On this clone: Within the sample, other DNA sequences also encode this same CDR3. The chain couples TRBV11-3 to TRBJ2-3; TRBD1 agrees at 8 bases. CDR1 is SGHNT and CDR2 is YENEEA in the germline V gene. This CDR3 region has 15 residues. V gave up 5 bases and J gave up 3 bases; unmatched junction bases: 7. CDR3 sequence reads: CASSPRQGATDTQYF. In DNA form, the CDR3 reads TGTGCCAGCAGCCCTAGGCAGGGGGCTACAGATACGCAGTATTTT.

CDR3 in amino acids: CAISEGDRGADTQYF. CDR3 sequence (DNA): TGTGCCATCAGTGAGGGGGACAGGGGCGCAGATACGCAGTATTTT. This rearrangement joins TRBV10-3 to TRBJ2-3; 10 positions match TRBD1. This CDR3 has 15 amino acids. Germline trimming cut 2 bases from V and 4 bases from J; bases unmatched to any gene: 3. CDR1 ENHRY and CDR2 SYGVKD come from the germline V gene.

J is TRBJ2-5 and V is TRBV5-1; D not resolved. The CDR3 sequence is 13 residues long. The V and J ends lost 6 bases and 1 base respectively, with 10 bases between them. CDR1 and CDR2 from the germline V gene are SGHRS and YFSETQ. The CDR3 region is CASNEVGQETQYF. The CDR3 DNA reads TGCGCCAGCAACGAGGTCGGCCAAGAGACCCAGTACTTC.

V and J are TRBV28 and TRBJ2-1, with TRBD1 matching over 7 bases. The length of the CDR3 is 18 residues. Unmatched junction bases numbered 23, after V lost 7 bases and J lost 8 bases. The germline V gene encodes CDR1 MDHEN and CDR2 SYDVKM. The CDR3 sequence is CASTTIRTGSIFGDEQFF. CDR3 nucleotide sequence: TGTGCCAGCACCACTATCCGGACAGGTTCGATCTTTGGGGATGAGCAGTTCTTC.

The V and J genes are TRBV7-8 and TRBJ1-5, with 8 nucleotides matching TRBD1. The CDR3 is 15 residues long. V lost 7 bases, J lost 4 bases, and 9 bases stayed unmatched. From germline, CDR1 is SGHVS and CDR2 FQNEAQ. The CDR3 bases are TGTGCCAGCAAAAAGACAGGGGATGCGAATCAGCCCCAGCATTTT. Translated: CASKKTGDANQPQHF. Complete variable domain (other parts from reference TRBV7-8 and TRBJ1-5): GAGVSQSPRYKVAKRGQDVALRCDPISGHVSLFWYQQALGQGPEFLTYFQNEAQLDKSGLPSDRFFAERPEGSVSTLKIQRTQQEDSAVYLCASKKTGDANQPQHFGDGTRLSIL.